The sequence of this T cell receptor beta chain was determined in a study of kidney transplant recipient with SARS-CoV-2 infection. The CDR3 is 12 residues long. Germline-derived CDR1 and CDR2 are WNHNN and SYGVQD (reference sequence). Trimming cost V 6 bases and J 6 bases, with 10 bases left between them. Using its own MiXCR run on the reads, TCRdb lists one record per CDR3 protein. The table shows approximately 250,000 distinct CDR3 sequences, with roughly 26% occurring only once. In this sample, this clonotype turned up many times. The receptor's source is a young adult male patient who had COVID-19 and was a kidney transplant recipient. Some T cells may be supplied by the graft donor. Sequenced material: a blood sample, taken at baseline and on roughly day 110 from a kidney transplant recipient. The chain is built from TRBV10-1 and TRBJ2-3, with D perhaps TRBD1 (6 bases). The CDR3 sequence is CASSRTGDTQYF. The CDR3 DNA sequence: TGCGCCAGCAGCCGAACAGGGGATACGCAGTATTTT.